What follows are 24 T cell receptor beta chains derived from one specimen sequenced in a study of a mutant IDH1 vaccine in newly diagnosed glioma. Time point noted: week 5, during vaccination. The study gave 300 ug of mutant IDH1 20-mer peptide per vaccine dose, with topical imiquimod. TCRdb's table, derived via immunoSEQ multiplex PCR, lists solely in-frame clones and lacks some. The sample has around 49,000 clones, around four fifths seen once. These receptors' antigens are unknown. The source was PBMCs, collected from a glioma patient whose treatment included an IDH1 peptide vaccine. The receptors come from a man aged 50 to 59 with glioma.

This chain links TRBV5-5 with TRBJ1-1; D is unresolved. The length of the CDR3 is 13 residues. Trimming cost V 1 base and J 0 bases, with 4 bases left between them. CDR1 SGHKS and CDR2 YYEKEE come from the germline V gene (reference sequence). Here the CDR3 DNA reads TGTGCCAGCAGCTTGACTCTGAACACTGAAGCTTTCTTT. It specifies CASSLTLNTEAFF.

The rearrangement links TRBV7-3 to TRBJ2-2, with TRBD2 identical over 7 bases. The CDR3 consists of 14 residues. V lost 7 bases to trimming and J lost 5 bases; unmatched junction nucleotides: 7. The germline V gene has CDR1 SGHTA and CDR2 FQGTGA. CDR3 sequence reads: CASTGGLGTGELFF. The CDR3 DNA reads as TGTGCCAGCACGGGGGGTTTGGGAACCGGGGAGCTGTTTTTT. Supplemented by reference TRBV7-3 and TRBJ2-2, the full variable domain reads GAGVSQTPSNKVTEKGKYVELRCDPISGHTALYWYRQSLGQGPEFLIYFQGTGAADDSGLPNDRFFAVRPEGSVSTLKIQRTERGDSAVYLCASTGGLGTGELFFGEGSRLTVL.

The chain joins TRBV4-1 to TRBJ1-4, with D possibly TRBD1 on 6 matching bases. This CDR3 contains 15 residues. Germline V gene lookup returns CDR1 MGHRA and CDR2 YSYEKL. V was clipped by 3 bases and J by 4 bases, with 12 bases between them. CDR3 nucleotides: TGCGCCAGCAGCCAGCCGGGACAAGATAATGAAAAACTGTTTTTT. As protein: CASSQPGQDNEKLFF.

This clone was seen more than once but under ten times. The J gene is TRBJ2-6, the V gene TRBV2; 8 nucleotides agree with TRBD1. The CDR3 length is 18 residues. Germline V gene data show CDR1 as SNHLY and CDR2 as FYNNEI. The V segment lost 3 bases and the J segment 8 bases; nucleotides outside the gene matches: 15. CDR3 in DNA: TGTGCCAGCAGTGAGGATGTTGGGACAGGTCCACCGACCAACGTCCTGACTTTC. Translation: CASSEDVGTGPPTNVLTF.

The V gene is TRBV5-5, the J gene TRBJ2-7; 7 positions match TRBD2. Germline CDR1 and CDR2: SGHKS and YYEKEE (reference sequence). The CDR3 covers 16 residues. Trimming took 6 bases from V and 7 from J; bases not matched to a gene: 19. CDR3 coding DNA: TGTGCCAGCAATAATCCCCCGGGGGGAGGATTTGGGGAGCAGTACTTC. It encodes CASNNPPGGGFGEQYF. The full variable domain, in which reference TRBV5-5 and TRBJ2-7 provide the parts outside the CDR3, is DAGVTQSPTHLIKTRGQQVTLRCSPISGHKSVSWYQQVLGQGPQFIFQYYEKEERGRGNFPDRFSARQFPNYSSELNVNALLLGDSALYLCASNNPPGGGFGEQYFGPGTRLTVT.

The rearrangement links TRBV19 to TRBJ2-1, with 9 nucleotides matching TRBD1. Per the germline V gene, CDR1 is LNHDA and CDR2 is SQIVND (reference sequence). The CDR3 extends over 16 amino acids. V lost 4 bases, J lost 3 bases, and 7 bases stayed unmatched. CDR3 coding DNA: TGTGCCAGTAGTAGGATCTCGGACAGGGGCTACAATGAGCAGTTCTTC. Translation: CASSRISDRGYNEQFF. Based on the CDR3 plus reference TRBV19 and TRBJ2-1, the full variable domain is DGGITQSPKYLFRKEGQNVTLSCEQNLNHDAMYWYRQDPGQGLRLIYYSQIVNDFQKGDIAEGYSVSREKKESFPLTVTSAQKNPTAFYLCASSRISDRGYNEQFFGPGTRLTVL.

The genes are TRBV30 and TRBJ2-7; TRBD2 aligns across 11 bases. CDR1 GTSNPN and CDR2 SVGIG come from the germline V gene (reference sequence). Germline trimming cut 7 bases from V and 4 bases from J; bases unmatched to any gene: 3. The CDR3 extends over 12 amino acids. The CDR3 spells CASSGGRYEQYF. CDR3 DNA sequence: TGTGCCTCTAGCGGGGGGAGGTACGAGCAGTACTTC.

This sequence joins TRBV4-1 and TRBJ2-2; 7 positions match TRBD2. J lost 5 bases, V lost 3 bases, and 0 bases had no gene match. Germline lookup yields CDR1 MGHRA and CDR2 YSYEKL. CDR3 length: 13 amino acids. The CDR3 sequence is CASSQGGTGELFF. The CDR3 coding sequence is TGCGCCAGCAGCCAGGGGGGGACCGGGGAGCTGTTTTTT.

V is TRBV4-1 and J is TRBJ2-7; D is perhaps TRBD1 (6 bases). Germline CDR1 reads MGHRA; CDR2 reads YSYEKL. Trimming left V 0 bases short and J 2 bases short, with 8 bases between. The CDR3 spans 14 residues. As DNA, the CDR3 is TGCGCCAGCAGCCAAGACGACAGGACCTACGAGCAGTACTTC. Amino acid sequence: CASSQDDRTYEQYF.

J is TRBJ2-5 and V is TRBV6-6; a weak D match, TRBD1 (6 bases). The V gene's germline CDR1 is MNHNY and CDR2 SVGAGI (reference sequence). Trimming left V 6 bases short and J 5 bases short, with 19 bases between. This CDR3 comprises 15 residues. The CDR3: CASSQQGRAGETQYF. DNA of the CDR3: TGTGCCAGCAGCCAACAGGGACGCGCTGGGGAGACCCAGTACTTC.

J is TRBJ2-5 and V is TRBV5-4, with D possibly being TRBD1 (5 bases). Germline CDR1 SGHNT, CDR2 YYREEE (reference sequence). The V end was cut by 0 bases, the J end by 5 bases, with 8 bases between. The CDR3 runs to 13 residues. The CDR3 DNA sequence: TGTGCCAGCAGCTTGGCAGGGTGGGAGACCCAGTACTTC. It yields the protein CASSLAGWETQYF.

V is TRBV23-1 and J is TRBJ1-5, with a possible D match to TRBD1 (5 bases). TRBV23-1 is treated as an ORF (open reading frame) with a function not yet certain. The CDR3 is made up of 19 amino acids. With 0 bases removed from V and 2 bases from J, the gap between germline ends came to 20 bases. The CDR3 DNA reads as TGCGCCAGCAGTCAATCGGAGACCAGGGACCTTTACGGCAATCAGCCCCAGCATTTT. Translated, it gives CASSQSETRDLYGNQPQHF.

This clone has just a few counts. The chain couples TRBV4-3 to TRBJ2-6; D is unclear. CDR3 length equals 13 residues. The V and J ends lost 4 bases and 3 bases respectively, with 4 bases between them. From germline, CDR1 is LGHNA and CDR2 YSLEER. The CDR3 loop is CASSLVGANVLTF. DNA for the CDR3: TGCGCCAGCAGCCTAGTTGGGGCCAACGTCCTGACTTTC.

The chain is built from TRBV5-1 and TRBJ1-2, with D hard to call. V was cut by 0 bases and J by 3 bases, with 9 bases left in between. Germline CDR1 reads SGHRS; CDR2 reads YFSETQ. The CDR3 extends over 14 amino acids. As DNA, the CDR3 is TGCGCCAGCAGCTTGGGCTCATCCCACTATGGCTACACCTTC. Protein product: CASSLGSSHYGYTF.

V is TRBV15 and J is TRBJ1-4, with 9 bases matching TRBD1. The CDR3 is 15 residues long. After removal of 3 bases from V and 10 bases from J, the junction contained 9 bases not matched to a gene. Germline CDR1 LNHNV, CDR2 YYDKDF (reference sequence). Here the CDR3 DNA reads TGTGCCACCAGCAGGGGACAGGGCCCATTGGGAAAACTGTTTTTT. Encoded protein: CATSRGQGPLGKLFF.

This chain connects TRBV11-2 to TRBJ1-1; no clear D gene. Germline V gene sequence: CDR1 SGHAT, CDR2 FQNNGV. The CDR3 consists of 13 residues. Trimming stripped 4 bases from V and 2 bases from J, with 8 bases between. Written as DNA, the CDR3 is TGTGCCAGCAGCTACGAGAGTAACACTGAAGCTTTCTTT. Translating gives CASSYESNTEAFF.

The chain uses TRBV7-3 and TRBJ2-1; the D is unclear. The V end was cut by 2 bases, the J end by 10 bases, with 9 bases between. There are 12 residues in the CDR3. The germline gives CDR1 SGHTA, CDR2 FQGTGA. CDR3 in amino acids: CASSLFPGEQFF. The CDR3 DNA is TGTGCCAGCAGCTTATTCCCCGGGGAGCAGTTCTTC. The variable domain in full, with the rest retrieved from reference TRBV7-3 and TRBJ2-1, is GAGVSQTPSNKVTEKGKYVELRCDPISGHTALYWYRQSLGQGPEFLIYFQGTGAADDSGLPNDRFFAVRPEGSVSTLKIQRTERGDSAVYLCASSLFPGEQFFGPGTRLTVL.

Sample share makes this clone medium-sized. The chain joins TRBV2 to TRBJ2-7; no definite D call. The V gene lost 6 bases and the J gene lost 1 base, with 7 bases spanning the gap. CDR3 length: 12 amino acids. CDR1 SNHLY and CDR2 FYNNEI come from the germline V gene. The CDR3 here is CASRAVSYEQYF. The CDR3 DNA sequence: TGTGCCAGCAGGGCAGTTTCCTACGAGCAGTACTTC.

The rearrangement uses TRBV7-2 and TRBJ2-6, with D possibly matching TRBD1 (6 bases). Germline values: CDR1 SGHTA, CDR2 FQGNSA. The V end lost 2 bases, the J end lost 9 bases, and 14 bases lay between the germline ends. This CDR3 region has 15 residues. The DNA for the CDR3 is TGTGCCAGCAGCTTACAGGGGTCCGGACTCAACGTCCTGACTTTC. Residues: CASSLQGSGLNVLTF.

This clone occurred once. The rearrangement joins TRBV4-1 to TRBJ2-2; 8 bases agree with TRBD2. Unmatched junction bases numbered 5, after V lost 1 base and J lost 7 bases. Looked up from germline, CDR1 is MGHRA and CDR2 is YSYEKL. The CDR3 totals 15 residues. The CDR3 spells CASSQVGTRSGELFF. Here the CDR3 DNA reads TGCGCCAGCAGCCAAGTGGGGACTAGGAGCGGGGAGCTGTTTTTT.

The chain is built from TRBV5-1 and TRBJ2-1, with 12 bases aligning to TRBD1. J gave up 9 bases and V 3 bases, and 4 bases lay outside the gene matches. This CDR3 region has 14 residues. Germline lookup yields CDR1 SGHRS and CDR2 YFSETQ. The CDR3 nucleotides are TGCGCCAGCAGCTACGGGACAGGGGGCAGTGAGCAGTTCTTC. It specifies CASSYGTGGSEQFF.

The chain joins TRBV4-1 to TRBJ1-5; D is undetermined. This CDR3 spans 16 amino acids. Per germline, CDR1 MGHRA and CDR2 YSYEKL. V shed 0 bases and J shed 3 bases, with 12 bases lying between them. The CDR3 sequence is CASSQELREDNQPQHF. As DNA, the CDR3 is TGCGCCAGCAGCCAAGAGCTGAGGGAGGACAATCAGCCCCAGCATTTT.

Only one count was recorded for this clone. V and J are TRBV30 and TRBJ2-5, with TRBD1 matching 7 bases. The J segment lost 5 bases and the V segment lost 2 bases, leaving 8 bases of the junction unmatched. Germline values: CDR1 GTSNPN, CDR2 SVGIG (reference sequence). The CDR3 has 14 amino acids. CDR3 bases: TGTGCCTGGAGTAACGACAGGGAAGGGGAGACCCAGTACTTC. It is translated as CAWSNDREGETQYF.

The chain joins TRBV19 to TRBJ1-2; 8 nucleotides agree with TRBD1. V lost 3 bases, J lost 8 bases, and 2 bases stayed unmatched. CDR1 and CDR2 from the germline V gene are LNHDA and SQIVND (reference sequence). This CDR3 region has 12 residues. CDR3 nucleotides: TGTGCCAGTAGTATTCGGGACAGGGGCTACACCTTC. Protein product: CASSIRDRGYTF.